This T cell receptor (beta chain) appears in the sequencing data of a study of OX40 agonist ivuxolimab in advanced cancers. Turning to the study itself: Ivuxolimab, an agonist antibody against OX40 (CD134), was given to patients. Of the participants, around 43% had some prior anti-PD-1, anti-PD-L1 or anti-CTLA-4 therapy, which was allowed.

As for this clone: The antigen remains undetermined.

General study points: Relatively little clonal expansion, among the lowest observed, appeared in partial responders at 0.1-3.0 mg/kg. Low normalized clonal expansion also occurred in some nonresponding patients.

There are 14 residues in the CDR3. The germline gives CDR1 LNHDA, CDR2 SQIVND (reference sequence). V lost 6 bases to trimming and J lost 6 bases; unmatched junction nucleotides: 7. TCRdb keeps only in-frame clones here, not all; method: immunoSEQ multiplex PCR. This sample has about 70,000 clones; around nine tenths occur once, and the top ten carry more than 4%. The clonotype originates from an adult with an advanced solid tumor such as melanoma, head and neck, liver or kidney cancer. The chain employs TRBV19 and TRBJ2-1, with 8 bases fitting TRBD2. This sample comprised CD4+ or CD8+ T cells sorted from blood, obtained in a trial of the OX40 agonist ivuxolimab. This chain's CDR3 is CASSDPGLVNEQFF. The CDR3 DNA sequence: TGTGCCAGTAGCGACCCGGGACTAGTCAATGAGCAGTTCTTC.